This TCR beta chain was captured in a study of CD8 T cells in ankylosing spondylitis (dated by TCRdb to about 2017). Background for the entire study: To find TCR variants linked to disease, the study profiled T cell receptor beta repertoires in ankylosing spondylitis patients and healthy donors. The full study cohort was made up of 25 ankylosing spondylitis patients and over 90 healthy donors. Peripheral blood was sampled, and synovial fluid was also collected from ankylosing spondylitis patients.

From a lookup of the germline V gene, CDR1 and CDR2 are MDHEN and SYDVKM. The CDR3, cysteine through phenylalanine, is 15 amino acids long. Only the CDR3 part of the read is kept: 45 bases, read in frame from the first base. V gives up 5 bases and J gives up 3 bases, and the segment between their germline ends measures 11 bases. The paper's findings and limits, for the study overall: The disease-linked clones were reported as significantly enriched in matched synovial fluid samples from ankylosing spondylitis patients. The disease-linked clones had a CD8+ phenotype and were found at relatively low frequencies in peripheral blood. Blood from ankylosing spondylitis patients appeared to be characterized by a TCR beta motif composed of about 8 highly homologous amino acid variants. Some of the motif variants had been reported before in the synovial fluid and blood of reactive arthritis patients, a finding that suggests common disease-initiation mechanisms.

The sequencing machine was an Illumina HiSeq 2500. Quantitative 5'-RACE with molecular barcodes was used to prepare TCR beta libraries. For the original study's pipeline: A new computational method based on a probabilistic model of VDJ rearrangement was used to identify disease-linked TCR variants. TCRdb cleaned the public reads at Q25 with fastp, built clones with MiXCR and kept in-frame beta chains. Under each unique CDR3 protein, matching rows form one entry showing the most common genes and DNA. The authors' filters were not applied to this entry. Recorded for this sample are 250,000 or so distinct CDR3 sequences; 9.5% to 12% of them occurred a single time. Jointly, the top ten make up 6% to 8.5% of the sample. This clonotype occurred a few times. Its antigen remains undetermined. The sample holds no much larger clone one base away, and base qualities are not on file.

The chain employs TRBV28 and TRBJ2-6; the D segment may tentatively be TRBD1 or TRBD2, each giving 5 matched bases. Material: blood, either unsorted or a sorted T cell fraction (not recorded which). The receptor's source is a male donor with ankylosing spondylitis or in good health (not recorded which). The DNA sequence follows: TGTGCCAGCAGTGCGAGAGGGGTTGGGGCCAACGTCCTGACTTTC. It is translated as CASSARGVGANVLTF.